These 32 T cell receptor beta chains came from one sample sequenced in a study of blood T cell repertoires in COVID-19. TCRdb keeps only in-frame clones here, not all; method: immunoSEQ multiplex PCR. The table has some 520,000 clones, 85% to 90% seen once; the top ten hold 0.9%. Sequencing input: peripheral blood. The receptors derive from a man aged 18-30 years with COVID-19, enrolled during active disease.

The rearrangement links TRBV5-5 to TRBJ2-3; 14 bases fit TRBD2. CDR3 length: 18 amino acids. Trimming removed 2 bases from V and 1 base from J; junction bases left unmatched: 6. The germline V gene has CDR1 SGHKS and CDR2 YYEKEE (reference sequence). CDR3 nucleotides: TGTGCCAGCAGCTTTCGACTAGCGGGGGGGCTGGGCACAGATACGCAGTATTTT. This codes for CASSFRLAGGLGTDTQYF.

This rearrangement joins TRBV5-6 to TRBJ1-3, with 8 bases matching TRBD1. CDR3 size: 16 residues. The V gene end was trimmed by 0 bases and the J gene end by 3 bases; junction bases not matched to a gene: 5. Germline assignment: CDR1 SGHDT and CDR2 YYEEEE. CDR3 bases: TGTGCCAGCAGCTTGGCCGCGGACAGGGTTGGAAACACCATATATTTT. This encodes CASSLAADRVGNTIYF.

This chain joins TRBV19 and TRBJ2-2; possibly TRBD1 for D (5 bases). CDR1 LNHDA and CDR2 SQIVND come from the germline V gene (reference sequence). The CDR3 is made up of 15 amino acids. V dropped 6 bases and J dropped 1 base, with 12 bases sitting between them. The DNA for the CDR3 is TGTGCCAGTAGACCAGGGCACATGAACACCGGGGAGCTGTTTTTT. Encoded protein: CASRPGHMNTGELFF.

V and J are TRBV29-1 and TRBJ1-6; 8 bases align to TRBD1. The CDR3 loop spans 13 amino acids. CDR1 is SQVTM and CDR2 is ANQGSEA in the germline V gene. The V gene end was trimmed by 7 bases and the J gene end by 7 bases; junction bases not matched to a gene: 6. The CDR3 bases are TGCAGCGCCAGGGGGCAGGGGAATTCACCCCTCCACTTT. This codes for CSARGQGNSPLHF.

Written as DNA, the CDR3 is TGTGCCAGCAGATACGGACTAGCGGGAGGAATCCCGAGGCAGTACTTC. Translation gives CASRYGLAGGIPRQYF. V is TRBV28 and J is TRBJ2-7; 14 nucleotides align to TRBD2. CDR1 and CDR2 (germline): MDHEN, SYDVKM. This CDR3 is 16 amino acids long. J gave up 9 bases and V 6 bases, and 13 bases lay outside the gene matches.

V usage is TRBV14 and J usage is TRBJ2-3; D is possibly TRBD2 (5 bases). The length of the CDR3 is 17 residues. In germline, CDR1 is SGHDN, CDR2 FVKESK. The V and J ends lost 0 bases and 1 base respectively, with 14 bases between them. The DNA for the CDR3 is TGTGCCAGCAGCCAAGATTCTGGGCTAGCACGCACAGATACGCAGTATTTT. Translated: CASSQDSGLARTDTQYF.

The J gene is TRBJ1-4, the V gene TRBV2; no reliable D call. CDR1 and CDR2 from the germline V gene are SNHLY and FYNNEI. V was pared by 1 base and J by 12 bases, with 15 bases between. The CDR3 has 14 residues. CDR3 amino acids: CASSEEEGAAELFF. CDR3 in DNA: TGTGCCAGCAGTGAAGAGGAAGGCGCCGCGGAACTGTTTTTT. Filled out from reference TRBV2 and TRBJ1-4, the complete variable domain reads EPEVTQTPSHQVTQMGQEVILRCVPISNHLYFYWYRQILGQKVEFLVSFYNNEISEKSEIFDDQFSVERPDGSNFTLKIRSTKLEDSAMYFCASSEEEGAAELFFGSGTQLSVL.

In its sample, this clone was seen once. This sequence joins TRBV13 and TRBJ2-5; TRBD1 agrees at 7 bases. Germline V gives CDR1 PRHDT, CDR2 FYEKMQ (reference sequence). There are 14 residues in the CDR3. Trimming removed 7 bases from V and 9 bases from J; junction bases left unmatched: 14. CDR3 in amino acids: CASMARGHNFAQYF. Here the CDR3 DNA reads TGTGCCAGCATGGCTAGGGGGCATAATTTTGCCCAGTACTTC.

The chain joins TRBV27 to TRBJ2-6; TRBD1 might be the D (6 bases). CDR3 length: 16 amino acids. Germline V CDR1 and CDR2: MNHEY, SMNVEV (reference sequence). The V and J ends lost 4 bases and 4 bases respectively, with 14 bases between them. The chain's CDR3 is CASSSPRGSGANVLTF. CDR3 DNA: TGTGCCAGCAGTTCCCCCAGGGGATCCGGGGCCAACGTCCTGACTTTC. The full variable domain, its missing parts supplied by reference TRBV27 and TRBJ2-6, is EAQVTQNPRYLITVTGKKLTVTCSQNMNHEYMSWYRQDPGLGLRQIYYSMNVEVTDKGDVPEGYKVSRKEKRNFPLILESPSPNQTSLYFCASSSPRGSGANVLTFGAGSRLTVL.

This rearrangement joins TRBV3-1 (or the pseudogene TRBV3-2) to TRBJ2-7; 7 bases match TRBD2. The CDR3 length is 15 residues. Unmatched junction bases numbered 6, after V lost 0 bases and J lost 4 bases. The germline gives CDR1 LGHDT, CDR2 YNNKEL (reference sequence). The CDR3 region is CASSQDRRENYEQYF. CDR3 DNA: TGTGCCAGCAGCCAAGATCGGCGGGAGAATTACGAGCAGTACTTC.

The chain couples TRBV5-1 to TRBJ1-2; 7 bases line up with TRBD1. Germline lookup yields CDR1 SGHRS and CDR2 YFSETQ. V lost 0 bases to trimming and J lost 5 bases; unmatched junction nucleotides: 4. The CDR3 is made up of 14 amino acids. The CDR3 loop is CASSLVSGGYGYTF. CDR3 DNA: TGCGCCAGCAGCTTGGTGTCAGGGGGGTATGGCTACACCTTC.

The V call is TRBV12-3 or TRBV12-4, the J call TRBJ2-1; D is ambiguous. The CDR3 length is 11 residues. The V end was cut by 7 bases, the J end by 3 bases, with 4 bases between. The CDR3 spells CASTGYNEQFF. CDR3 bases: TGTGCCAGCACGGGCTACAATGAGCAGTTCTTC.

CDR3 sequence reads: CASSREESLAKNIQYF. The CDR3 DNA sequence: TGTGCCAGCAGCCGGGAGGAGTCTCTAGCCAAAAACATTCAGTACTTC. The chain joins TRBV5-4 to TRBJ2-4, with 7 positions matching TRBD2. J lost 0 bases, V lost 4 bases, and 7 bases had no gene match. CDR1 SGHNT and CDR2 YYREEE come from the germline V gene (reference sequence). The CDR3 covers 16 residues.

J is TRBJ1-4 and V is TRBV5-6, with 9 bases identical to TRBD1. V lost 4 bases and J lost 7; bases outside the gene matches: 8. This CDR3 is built from 15 residues. Looked up from germline, CDR1 is SGHDT and CDR2 is YYEEEE. The CDR3 DNA follows: TGTGCCAGCAGCCCCGGACAGGGGCTGCGTGAAAAACTGTTTTTT. Its translation is CASSPGQGLREKLFF.

The V gene is TRBV5-4, the J gene TRBJ2-1, with 11 bases matching TRBD2. The CDR3 covers 14 residues. Germline assignment: CDR1 SGHNT and CDR2 YYREEE (reference sequence). V lost 1 base, J lost 8 bases, and 2 bases stayed unmatched. The CDR3 DNA sequence: TGTGCCAGCAGCTTGACTAGCGGGAGCGATGAGCAGTTCTTC. Encoded protein: CASSLTSGSDEQFF.

CDR3 amino acids: CASSEGTGELFF. Here the CDR3 DNA reads TGTGCCAGCAGCGAGGGCACCGGGGAGCTGTTTTTT. This chain connects TRBV13 to TRBJ2-2; TRBD2 might be the D (5 bases). Germline V lookup: CDR1 PRHDT, CDR2 FYEKMQ (reference sequence). V dropped 5 bases and J dropped 4 bases, with 5 bases sitting between them. The CDR3 contains 12 residues.

This chain uses TRBV29-1 with TRBJ1-2, with a weak D call TRBD1 (5 bases). Germline lookup yields CDR1 SQVTM and CDR2 ANQGSEA. V was shortened by 2 bases and J by 1 base, with 8 bases between the two germline ends. The CDR3 is 13 residues long. The CDR3 nucleotides read TGCAGCGTTGAATCAGGGATTAACTATGGCTACACCTTC. Its translation: CSVESGINYGYTF. Drawing the rest from reference TRBV29-1 and TRBJ1-2, the complete variable domain is SAVISQKPSRDICQRGTSLTIQCQVDSQVTMMFWYRQQPGQSLTLIATANQGSEATYESGFVIDKFPISRPNLTFSTLTVSNMSPEDSSIYLCSVESGINYGYTFGSGTRLTVV.

The chain carries TRBV19 and TRBJ1-5; TRBD1 aligns across 7 bases. V was pared by 3 bases and J by 6 bases, with 11 bases of the junction left unmatched. Germline CDR1 is LNHDA and CDR2 is SQIVND (reference sequence). This CDR3 region has 16 residues. In DNA form, the CDR3 reads TGTGCCAGTAGTATTGGGGGGACAGCACGAGCTCAGCCCCAGCATTTT. Residues: CASSIGGTARAQPQHF.

V usage is TRBV5-4 and J usage is TRBJ2-1, with TRBD1 matching 10 bases. The V segment lost 3 bases and the J segment 5 bases; nucleotides outside the gene matches: 5. Germline lookup yields CDR1 SGHNT and CDR2 YYREEE (reference sequence). CDR3 size: 15 residues. The CDR3: CASSWGTGVNNEQFF. The CDR3 nucleotides are TGTGCCAGCAGCTGGGGGACAGGGGTGAACAATGAGCAGTTCTTC.

This chain links TRBV27 with TRBJ1-2; tentatively, D is TRBD1 (6 bases). Trimming cost V 4 bases and J 6 bases, with 15 bases left between them. This CDR3 spans 14 amino acids. Germline-derived CDR1 and CDR2 are MNHEY and SMNVEV (reference sequence). This CDR3 is CASSSRDKKNGYTF. The CDR3 nucleotides read TGTGCCAGCAGTTCCCGGGACAAAAAGAATGGCTACACCTTC.

V is TRBV5-4 and J is TRBJ2-7; 9 bases match TRBD2. V trimming: 4 bases; J trimming: 2 bases; junction bases outside the gene matches: 10. CDR3 length equals 16 residues. Looked up from germline, CDR1 is SGHNT and CDR2 is YYREEE (reference sequence). The CDR3 reads CASSQGLADPTYEQYF. The CDR3 DNA follows: TGTGCCAGCAGCCAGGGACTAGCAGACCCCACCTACGAGCAGTACTTC.

The chain joins TRBV6-5 to TRBJ1-2, with TRBD1 identical over 11 bases. CDR1 and CDR2 (germline): MNHEY, SVGAGI. The CDR3 is 14 amino acids. Trimming removed 0 bases from V and 7 bases from J; junction bases left unmatched: 1. CDR3 region: CASSYSGTGGGYTF. CDR3 DNA sequence: TGTGCCAGCAGTTACTCCGGGACAGGGGGTGGCTACACCTTC.

V usage is TRBV5-8 and J usage is TRBJ2-7; 7 bases align to TRBD1. The ends lost 2 bases at V and 4 bases at J; junction bases unmatched: 12. Per the germline V gene, CDR1 is SGHTS and CDR2 is YDEGEE. The CDR3 runs 16 residues. The CDR3 DNA is TGTGCCAGCAGCTTCGGACGACAGGGTGGGGTATACGAGCAGTACTTC. Amino acids: CASSFGRQGGVYEQYF. The whole variable domain, filled in from reference TRBV5-8 and TRBJ2-7, reads EAGVTQSPTHLIKTRGQQATLRCSPISGHTSVYWYQQALGLGLQFLLWYDEGEERNRGNFPPRFSGRQFPNYSSELNVNALELEDSALYLCASSFGRQGGVYEQYFGPGTRLTVT.

V usage is TRBV18 and J usage is TRBJ2-1; TRBD1 matches at 9 bases. The CDR3 has 17 amino acids. The V gene end was trimmed by 4 bases and the J gene end by 6 bases; junction bases not matched to a gene: 13. The germline V gene encodes CDR1 KGHSH and CDR2 LQKENI. This chain's CDR3 is CASSLSTTGGLGNEQFF. CDR3 nucleotides: TGTGCCAGCTCACTTTCGACCACAGGGGGCCTCGGCAATGAGCAGTTCTTC.

The V gene is TRBV19, the J gene TRBJ2-7, with a weak D call TRBD2 (5 bases). Looked up from germline, CDR1 is LNHDA and CDR2 is SQIVND (reference sequence). The CDR3 runs 15 residues. V was pared by 5 bases and J by 3 bases, with 17 bases between. CDR3 residues: CASSPWGASNYEQYF. DNA of the CDR3: TGTGCCAGTAGTCCCTGGGGAGCGAGTAACTACGAGCAGTACTTC.

This chain connects TRBV11-2 to TRBJ1-6; D is possibly TRBD1 (5 bases). Trimming cost V 8 bases and J 8 bases, with 7 bases left between them. This CDR3 has 11 amino acids. Germline values: CDR1 SGHAT, CDR2 FQNNGV. CDR3 nucleotides: TGTGCCAGCGGGGGGGATTCACCCCTCCACTTT. Translated, it gives CASGGDSPLHF.

In this sample, this clone turned up a few times. This sample also contains other DNA sequences that code for the same CDR3. The J gene is TRBJ1-3, the V gene TRBV9; D is possibly TRBD1 (5 bases). CDR1 and CDR2 (germline): SGDLS, YYNGEE. V gave up 0 bases and J gave up 0 bases, with 7 bases separating them. The CDR3 is made up of 15 amino acids. DNA of the CDR3: TGTGCCAGCAGCGTAGACAGGAGCTCTGGAAACACCATATATTTT. This translates into CASSVDRSSGNTIYF.

This chain connects TRBV6-5 to TRBJ1-2, with D maybe TRBD1 (6 bases). Trimming took off 2 bases at V and 0 bases at J, with 10 bases between the two ends. The CDR3 totals 15 residues. Per the germline V gene, CDR1 is MNHEY and CDR2 is SVGAGI. The CDR3, as DNA: TGTGCCAGCAGTTACCTGGACAGACCTAACTATGGCTACACCTTC. This encodes CASSYLDRPNYGYTF.

The chain combines TRBV24-1 with TRBJ2-5, with 15 bases lining up with TRBD2. The germline CDR1 and CDR2 sequences are KGHDR and SFDVKD. V gave up 3 bases and J gave up 5 bases; unmatched junction bases: 3. This CDR3 region has 16 residues. The CDR3 loop is CATSDPGTSGGETQYF. In DNA form, the CDR3 reads TGTGCCACCAGTGATCCCGGGACTAGCGGGGGGGAGACCCAGTACTTC.

The rearrangement links TRBV7-6 to TRBJ2-2, with 8 nucleotides matching TRBD2. The CDR3 covers 16 residues. J gave up 6 bases and V 5 bases, and 11 bases lay outside the gene matches. The germline gives CDR1 SGHVS, CDR2 FNYEAQ. CDR3 sequence reads: CASSGPSGFMSGELFF. The CDR3 coding sequence is TGTGCCAGCAGCGGCCCTAGCGGGTTCATGTCCGGGGAGCTGTTTTTT.

CDR3: CAWSRDRGSQQYF. The CDR3 nucleotides read TGTGCCTGGAGCCGGGACAGGGGCTCCCAGCAGTACTTC. The chain links TRBV30 to TRBJ2-7; the match to TRBD1 covers 10 bases. Unmatched junction bases numbered 7, after V lost 3 bases and J lost 8 bases. Germline V gene lookup returns CDR1 GTSNPN and CDR2 SVGIG (reference sequence). This CDR3 spans 13 amino acids.

The V gene is TRBV19, the J gene TRBJ1-2; 12 bases agree with TRBD1. The V gene's germline CDR1 is LNHDA and CDR2 SQIVND (reference sequence). The CDR3 totals 16 residues. Trimming cost V 6 bases and J 7 bases; bases outside gene matches: 12. The CDR3 nucleotides read TGTGCCAGTAGGACACTCCCGGGACAGGGGGCGATTGGCTACACCTTC. Translated, it gives CASRTLPGQGAIGYTF.